The rows below give T cell receptor beta chains drawn from one sample of a study of OX40 agonist ivuxolimab in advanced cancers. Data came from immunoSEQ multiplex PCR; TCRdb stores just in-frame clones and leaves some out. This repertoire shows 55,000 to 75,000 clones, 91% found once; its top ten account for 3% to 4%. This specimen was CD4+ or CD8+ T cells sorted from blood, taken in a trial of the OX40 agonist ivuxolimab. These receptors were obtained from an adult with an advanced solid tumor such as melanoma, head and neck, liver or kidney cancer. The CDR3 runs from the conserved cysteine through the conserved F or W. A D gene is named only where the DNA matches it firmly. Size is omitted from some rows. Given values are once, few, many or a class for expanded clones.

J | size | V | D | CDR3 | DNA
TRBJ2-7 | NA | TRBV11-2 | NA | CASSLHGRSDDEQYF | TGTGCCAGCAGCTTACACGGGCGTAGCGACGACGAGCAGTACTTC
TRBJ2-2 | NA | TRBV7-8 | TRBD1 | CASSFPRSGQGATGELFF | TGTGCCAGCAGCTTTCCGCGCTCCGGACAGGGGGCCACCGGGGAGCTGTTTTTT
TRBJ2-1 | NA | TRBV11-2 | NA | CASSLVANEQFF | TGTGCCAGCAGCTTAGTAGCGAATGAGCAGTTCTTC
TRBJ2-2 | few | TRBV7-9 | TRBD2 | CASSSTSGRDTGELFF | TGTGCCAGCAGTTCGACTAGCGGGAGGGACACCGGGGAGCTGTTTTTT
TRBJ2-7 | NA | TRBV7-6 | TRBD1 | CASSPGQGQTYEQYF | TGTGCCAGCAGCCCGGGACAGGGGCAGACCTACGAGCAGTACTTC
TRBJ2-7 | NA | TRBV27 | NA | CASSWGSNTYEQYF | TGTGCCAGCAGTTGGGGGTCTAACACCTACGAGCAGTACTTC
TRBJ2-7 | NA | TRBV5-4 | TRBD2 | CASSLGLAGNYEQYF | TGTGCCAGCAGCTTGGGACTAGCGGGAAACTACGAGCAGTACTTC
TRBJ2-3 | NA | TRBV7-6 | TRBD1 | CASSLGNRGLDTQYF | TGTGCCAGCAGCTTAGGGAACAGGGGTTTGGATACGCAGTATTTT
TRBJ2-7 | NA | TRBV4-3 | NA | CASSQDWRGGSYEQYF | TGCGCCAGCAGCCAAGATTGGCGGGGTGGATCCTACGAGCAGTACTTC
TRBJ2-7 | NA | TRBV4-3 | NA | CASSQHDDSYEQYF | TGCGCCAGCAGCCAACATGACGACTCCTACGAGCAGTACTTC
TRBJ2-7 | NA | TRBV9 | NA | CASSGRDLDYEQYF | TGTGCCAGCAGCGGCCGGGACCTGGACTACGAGCAGTACTTC
TRBJ2-7 | NA | TRBV5-1 | NA | CASSDAYEQYF | TGCGCCAGCAGCGACGCCTACGAGCAGTACTTC